One and the same sample provided the 9 T cell receptor beta chains below, sequenced in a study of technical replicates of blood from a few donors. Libraries were prepared by immunoSEQ multiplex PCR; TCRdb keeps only in-frame clonotypes and omits some of them. The table shows 55,000 to 65,000 clones, with 75% to 90% occurring only once. The sequenced sample was PBMCs. The receptors stem from a human donor in good health. Some clones in this sample may be carry-over from other donors' samples.

The sample holds one count of this clone. The chain combines TRBV18 with TRBJ2-1; 7 bases match TRBD1. The CDR3 runs 14 residues. The germline V gene has CDR1 KGHSH and CDR2 LQKENI. Trimming at V came to 2 bases and at J to 6 bases, leaving 4 bases not matched to a gene. The CDR3 is CASSPRAGGNEQFF. CDR3 sequence (DNA): TGTGCCAGCTCACCAAGAGCAGGGGGCAATGAGCAGTTCTTC.

The V and J genes are TRBV4-1 and TRBJ1-1; D unresolved. The germline V gene encodes CDR1 MGHRA and CDR2 YSYEKL. The CDR3 runs to 12 residues. The V end was cut by 8 bases, the J end by 5 bases, with 12 bases between. The CDR3 DNA follows: TGCGCCAGCCAACAGCCACCGACTGAAGCTTTCTTT. It specifies CASQQPPTEAFF.

The gene calls are TRBV9 and TRBJ2-3; 9 bases match TRBD2. V was clipped by 4 bases and J by 2 bases; unmatched bases: 11. Looked up from germline, CDR1 is SGDLS and CDR2 is YYNGEE. The CDR3 is 17 amino acids. The CDR3 nucleotides are TGTGCCAGCAGCCCACAAGGACTAGCGCTATCCACAGATACGCAGTATTTT. This codes for CASSPQGLALSTDTQYF.

V and J are TRBV5-4 and TRBJ2-5; TRBD1 matches at 7 bases. With 3 bases clipped from V and 5 bases from J, the junction kept 10 bases outside the gene matches. This CDR3 is built from 15 residues. CDR1 and CDR2 (germline): SGHNT, YYREEE (reference sequence). The CDR3 is CASSSGTAPQETQYF. CDR3 sequence (DNA): TGTGCCAGCAGCTCCGGGACAGCCCCCCAGGAGACCCAGTACTTC.

As DNA, the CDR3 is TGCGCCAGCAGCCAGACGGGAGGGGGCAGTCGGACTGAAGCTTTCTTT. Its protein is CASSQTGGGSRTEAFF. The gene calls are TRBV4-3 and TRBJ1-1, with 7 bases aligning to TRBD1. V shed 3 bases, J shed 5 bases, and the junction held 12 bases outside the gene matches. Germline CDR1 reads LGHNA; CDR2 reads YSLEER. This CDR3 comprises 16 residues.

The chain is built from TRBV30 and TRBJ2-7, with TRBD2 matching 9 bases. The CDR3 has 15 amino acids. J was trimmed by 2 bases and V by 4 bases; bases with no gene match: 9. The germline CDR1 and CDR2 sequences are GTSNPN and SVGIG (reference sequence). The CDR3 reads CAWKFKAGGPYEQYF. The DNA of the CDR3 is TGTGCCTGGAAGTTTAAAGCGGGAGGACCCTACGAGCAGTACTTC.

V gene TRBV5-1 combines with J gene TRBJ2-2, with TRBD1 identical over 8 bases. Looked up from germline, CDR1 is SGHRS and CDR2 is YFSETQ. V trimming: 6 bases; J trimming: 2 bases; junction bases outside the gene matches: 6. The CDR3 consists of 15 residues. CDR3 region: CASTTGQGNTGELFF. DNA of the CDR3: TGCGCCAGCACCACTGGACAGGGTAACACCGGGGAGCTGTTTTTT.

CDR3 DNA: TGTGCCAGCACTCCTAGGGACAGCTACTACGAGCAGTACTTC. The encoded protein is CASTPRDSYYEQYF. V is TRBV7-8 and J is TRBJ2-7; 7 bases fit TRBD1. Germline CDR1 and CDR2: SGHVS and FQNEAQ. The CDR3 is made up of 14 amino acids. V was clipped by 7 bases and J by 3 bases; unmatched bases: 9.

Only one count was recorded for this clone. This chain links TRBV6-5 with TRBJ1-2; TRBD1 matches 7 bases. V was clipped by 7 bases and J by 7 bases; unmatched bases: 12. CDR3 length: 14 amino acids. Germline V gene lookup returns CDR1 MNHEY and CDR2 SVGAGI. CDR3 loop: CASTNSGGLGGYTF. The CDR3 bases are TGTGCCAGCACCAACTCAGGGGGTTTGGGTGGCTACACCTTC.